A single T cell receptor (beta chain) is shown here with its context. At least ten counts were recorded for this clonotype. Its antigen remains undetermined. Base qualities are not provided; no much larger clone lies one nucleotide away. This record belongs to a study of CD8 T cells in ankylosing spondylitis (dated by TCRdb to the late 2010s). Broadly, across the study: T cell receptor beta repertoires were profiled in healthy donors and ankylosing spondylitis patients so that disease-linked TCR variants could be found. In total, the full study cohort was made up of 95 to 110 healthy donors and approximately 24 ankylosing spondylitis patients. Peripheral blood samples were taken, and synovial fluid was additionally collected from ankylosing spondylitis patients. Overall study results and their limits: Significant enrichment of the disease-linked clones was reported in matched synovial fluid samples from ankylosing spondylitis patients. Blood from ankylosing spondylitis patients appeared to be characterized by a TCR beta motif made up of seven or eight highly homologous amino acid variants. The disease-linked clones had a CD8+ phenotype and were found at relatively low frequencies in peripheral blood. Some of the motif variants had been reported before in the synovial fluid and blood of reactive arthritis patients, a finding that suggests common disease-initiation mechanisms.

Synovial fluid samples and blood samples obtained from the same ankylosing spondylitis patients were matched. CDR1 DFQATT and CDR2 SNEGSKA are derived from the germline V gene (reference sequence). Compared with germline, V lacks 5 bases and J lacks 3 bases; bases without a gene match: 9. Its CDR3 holds 15 amino acids, cysteine through phenylalanine. The kept DNA is CDR3 alone, 45 bases in frame from the first base. The instrument was an Illumina HiSeq 2500. Quantitative 5'-RACE with molecular barcodes was the method used to prepare the TCR beta libraries. In the original analysis: To identify disease-linked TCR variants, a new computational method was used, one built on a probabilistic model of VDJ rearrangement. Using fastp trimming at Q25 and MiXCR clonotype assembly, TCRdb reanalyzed the public sequencing data and kept in-frame beta chains. Rows are unified per CDR3 protein, each entry keeping the most common DNA and genes. Clone size and V and J calls follow TCRdb, not the original study. The sample contains under 150,000 distinct CDR3 sequences, roughly 8.8% of them found a single time. Of the sample, under 7.5% is held by the ten largest clones.

The chain is encoded by TRBV20-1 joined to TRBJ2-7, and 11 junctional nucleotides match TRBD2. The sample comprised synovial fluid, either unsorted or a sorted T cell fraction (not recorded which). This TCR came from a male donor with ankylosing spondylitis. For the CDR3, the sequence is CSAALSGRDDYEQYF. The nucleotide sequence reads TGCAGTGCTGCCCTTAGCGGGAGGGACGACTACGAGCAGTACTTC.